The following is a T cell receptor (beta chain) sequence with its context. Its antigen is unidentified. This sample is part of a study of regulatory T cells in long-lasting Graves disease. Regarding the study as a whole: Analyses excluded thyroid tissue, covering peripheral blood alone.

Building the TCR beta libraries relied on iRepertoire HTBI primers, and CDR3 regions underwent Arm-PCR. Each CDR3 protein is one row after TCRdb ran MiXCR on the multiplex PCR reads. The table shows 430,000 or so distinct CDR3 sequences, with roughly a fifth occurring only once. Time point: persistent/refractory GD, antithyroid drugs over 5 years with positive TRAb. Isolated PBMC RNA provided the starting material for the TCR library. V lost 4 bases, J lost 5 bases, and 10 bases stayed unmatched. The CDR3 runs to 16 residues. The V gene's germline CDR1 is SGHRS and CDR2 YFSETQ. V is TRBV5-1 and J is TRBJ2-7; 12 bases line up with TRBD1. This specimen consisted of peripheral blood mononuclear cells (PBMCs), obtained when the disease was refractory, from a patient treated with antithyroid drugs. This sequence originates from a female donor with Graves disease. The chain's CDR3 is CASSLTGQGAMDEQYF. CDR3 nucleotide sequence: TGCGCCAGCAGCCTTACGGGACAGGGGGCGATGGACGAGCAGTACTTC.